The 13 T cell receptor beta chains given below trace back to one sample, sequenced in a study of shared clonotypes between healthy human individuals. Data came from immunoSEQ multiplex PCR; TCRdb stores just in-frame clones and leaves some out. Of 760,000 or so clones listed, about 97% were seen once; the top ten hold around 0.25%. Selected positively for CCR7 and CD45RO-negative, naive CD8 cells excluded terminally differentiated effector memory CD45RA+ cells. Sequenced input: naive CD8+ T cells sorted from blood. The receptors originated from a man in his thirties or forties in good health.

The chain uses TRBV6-5 and TRBJ2-7; D is unclear. This CDR3 region has 11 residues. V dropped 7 bases and J dropped 4 bases, with 8 bases sitting between them. Germline CDR1 and CDR2: MNHEY and SVGAGI. CDR3 sequence: CASTTGYEQYF. The CDR3 DNA reads TGTGCCAGCACCACCGGATACGAGCAGTACTTC.

The V gene is TRBV18, the J gene TRBJ1-4; D not certain. V shed 0 bases and J shed 6 bases, with 14 bases lying between them. This CDR3 has 16 residues. Germline CDR1 is KGHSH and CDR2 is LQKENI. DNA for the CDR3: TGTGCCAGCTCACCACCGGGCCCCCCTGCGGATGAAAAACTGTTTTTT. Amino acid sequence: CASSPPGPPADEKLFF. Together with reference TRBV18 and TRBJ1-4, the CDR3 gives the full variable domain: NAGVMQNPRHLVRRRGQEARLRCSPMKGHSHVYWYRQLPEEGLKFMVYLQKENIIDESGMPKERFSAEFPKEGPSILRIQQVVRGDSAAYFCASSPPGPPADEKLFFGSGTQLSVL.

The CDR3 spells CAISESDSGRAQEQYF. The CDR3 coding sequence is TGTGCCATCAGTGAGTCGGATAGCGGGAGGGCTCAAGAGCAGTACTTC. This chain joins TRBV10-3 and TRBJ2-7; 11 nucleotides align to TRBD2. The germline V gene encodes CDR1 ENHRY and CDR2 SYGVKD. The trim removed 0 bases at V and 7 bases at J, leaving 8 bases unmatched. The CDR3 is made up of 16 amino acids.

The chain recombines TRBV13 with TRBJ1-1; D is possibly TRBD1 (6 bases). In germline, CDR1 is PRHDT, CDR2 FYEKMQ (reference sequence). Trimming took off 1 base at V and 5 bases at J, with 14 bases between the two ends. The CDR3 sequence is 15 residues long. The CDR3 coding sequence is TGTGCCAGCAGCTTAGAGAGAGGTACAGGGACTGAAGCTTTCTTT. Translated: CASSLERGTGTEAFF.

This clone is a singleton in its sample. This chain links TRBV7-6 with TRBJ2-1; 12 nucleotides line up with TRBD2. The ends lost 2 bases at V and 2 bases at J; junction bases unmatched: 7. Looked up from germline, CDR1 is SGHVS and CDR2 is FNYEAQ. CDR3 length: 18 residues. The CDR3 loop is CASSLPQTSGSPYNEQFF. CDR3 in DNA: TGTGCCAGCAGCTTACCTCAGACTAGCGGGAGTCCCTACAATGAGCAGTTCTTC.

The chain combines TRBV5-1 with TRBJ2-6; unclear D gene. There are 13 residues in the CDR3. V dropped 5 bases and J dropped 0 bases, with 3 bases sitting between them. The germline V gene encodes CDR1 SGHRS and CDR2 YFSETQ. CDR3 protein: CASRDSGANVLTF. The CDR3 nucleotides are TGCGCCAGCAGGGACTCTGGGGCCAACGTCCTGACTTTC. The whole variable domain, remainder taken from reference TRBV5-1 and TRBJ2-6, is KAGVTQTPRYLIKTRGQQVTLSCSPISGHRSVSWYQQTPGQGLQFLFEYFSETQRNKGNFPGRFSGRQFSNSRSEMNVSTLELGDSALYLCASRDSGANVLTFGAGSRLTVL.

V and J are TRBV5-6 and TRBJ2-7; weak D call: TRBD2 (7 bases). Germline V lookup: CDR1 SGHDT, CDR2 YYEEEE. CDR3 length: 14 residues. V shed 3 bases and J shed 4 bases, with 14 bases lying between them. The DNA for the CDR3 is TGTGCCAGCAGCTGGGAGGGACACTCATACGAGCAGTACTTC. Its protein product is CASSWEGHSYEQYF.

The rearrangement links TRBV9 to TRBJ1-1, with no clear D. The germline V and J ends were trimmed by 3 bases and 4 bases, with 4 bases remaining between them. Per the germline V gene, CDR1 is SGDLS and CDR2 is YYNGEE. The CDR3 covers 11 residues. CDR3 nucleotides: TGTGCCAGCAGCGGCACCACTGAAGCTTTCTTT. The encoded protein is CASSGTTEAFF. The full variable domain, in which reference TRBV9 and TRBJ1-1 provide the parts outside the CDR3, is DSGVTQTPKHLITATGQRVTLRCSPRSGDLSVYWYQQSLDQGLQFLIQYYNGEERAKGNILERFSAQQFPDLHSELNLSSLELGDSALYFCASSGTTEAFFGQGTRLTVV.

The CDR3 DNA is TGTGCCAGCAGCTTGGGAGGCAGTACCCTCACTGAAGCTTTCTTT. Amino acids: CASSLGGSTLTEAFF. The chain employs TRBV5-6 and TRBJ1-1; D ambiguous. This CDR3 contains 15 residues. V was cut by 0 bases and J by 4 bases, with 13 bases left in between. CDR1 is SGHDT and CDR2 is YYEEEE in the germline V gene.

As to this clone: This sample includes further DNA sequences coding for the same CDR3. The V call is TRBV9, the J call TRBJ1-1; weak D call: TRBD1 (6 bases). The V end was cut by 0 bases, the J end by 1 base, with 7 bases between. Germline values: CDR1 SGDLS, CDR2 YYNGEE. The CDR3 extends over 14 amino acids. In nucleotides, the CDR3 is TGTGCCAGCAGCGTAGAGGGACAGAACACTGAAGCTTTCTTT. This gives the protein CASSVEGQNTEAFF.

The J gene is TRBJ2-3, the V gene TRBV7-3; 8 bases agree with TRBD2. Germline-derived CDR1 and CDR2 are SGHTA and FQGTGA. Trimming took 1 base from V and 1 from J; bases not matched to a gene: 13. The CDR3 is 19 residues long. CDR3 bases: TGTGCCAGCAGCTTAAGCCTCGCCGGCACTAGCGGACGCACAGATACGCAGTATTTT. Amino acids: CASSLSLAGTSGRTDTQYF.

This chain uses TRBV6-6 with TRBJ2-1, with TRBD2 identical over 10 bases. The CDR3 consists of 16 residues. V shed 5 bases, J shed 4 bases, and the junction held 8 bases outside the gene matches. Germline-derived CDR1 and CDR2 are MNHNY and SVGAGI (reference sequence). The CDR3 DNA reads TGTGCCAGCAGTGCACTCAGCGGGAGGGGATACAATGAGCAGTTCTTC. This encodes CASSALSGRGYNEQFF.

J is TRBJ1-4 and V is TRBV28; D gene uncertain. Trimming removed 3 bases from V and 0 bases from J, with 8 bases in between. This CDR3 has 15 residues. Germline V gene sequence: CDR1 MDHEN, CDR2 SYDVKM. CDR3 nucleotides: TGTGCCAGCAGTTTCCGTCATGCAACTAATGAAAAACTGTTTTTT. Residues: CASSFRHATNEKLFF. The whole variable domain, filled in from reference TRBV28 and TRBJ1-4, reads DVKVTQSSRYLVKRTGEKVFLECVQDMDHENMFWYRQDPGLGLRLIYFSYDVKMKEKGDIPEGYSVSREKKERFSLILESASTNQTSMYLCASSFRHATNEKLFFGSGTQLSVL.